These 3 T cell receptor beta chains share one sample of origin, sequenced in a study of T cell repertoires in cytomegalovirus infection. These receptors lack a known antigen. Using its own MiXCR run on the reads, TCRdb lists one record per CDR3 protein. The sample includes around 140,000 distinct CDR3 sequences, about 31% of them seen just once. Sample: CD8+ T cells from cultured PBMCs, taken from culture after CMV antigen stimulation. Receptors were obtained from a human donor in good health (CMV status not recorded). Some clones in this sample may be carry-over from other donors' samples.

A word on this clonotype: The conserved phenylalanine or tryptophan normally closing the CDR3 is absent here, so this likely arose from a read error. CDR3 in amino acids: CASSRGDQPQHI. The CDR3 nucleotides read TGTGCCAGCAGCAGGGGGGATCAGCCCCAGCATATT. The gene calls are TRBV12-3 or TRBV12-4 and TRBJ1-5; 7 bases align to TRBD1. The junction had 1 base not matched to a gene; V was cut back by 6 bases and J by 5 bases. The CDR3 runs to 12 residues.

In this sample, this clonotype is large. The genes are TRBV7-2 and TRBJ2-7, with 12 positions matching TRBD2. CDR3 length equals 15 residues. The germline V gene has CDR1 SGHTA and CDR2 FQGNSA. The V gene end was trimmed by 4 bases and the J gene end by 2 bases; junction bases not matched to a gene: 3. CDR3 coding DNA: TGTGCCAGCAGCTACGGACTAGCGGGGACCTACGAGCAGTACTTC. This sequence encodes CASSYGLAGTYEQYF.

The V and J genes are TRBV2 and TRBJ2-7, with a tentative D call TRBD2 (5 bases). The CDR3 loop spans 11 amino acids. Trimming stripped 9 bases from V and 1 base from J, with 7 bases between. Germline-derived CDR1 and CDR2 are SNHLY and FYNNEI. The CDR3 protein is CASEGSYEQYF. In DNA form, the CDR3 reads TGTGCCAGTGAGGGATCCTACGAGCAGTACTTC.